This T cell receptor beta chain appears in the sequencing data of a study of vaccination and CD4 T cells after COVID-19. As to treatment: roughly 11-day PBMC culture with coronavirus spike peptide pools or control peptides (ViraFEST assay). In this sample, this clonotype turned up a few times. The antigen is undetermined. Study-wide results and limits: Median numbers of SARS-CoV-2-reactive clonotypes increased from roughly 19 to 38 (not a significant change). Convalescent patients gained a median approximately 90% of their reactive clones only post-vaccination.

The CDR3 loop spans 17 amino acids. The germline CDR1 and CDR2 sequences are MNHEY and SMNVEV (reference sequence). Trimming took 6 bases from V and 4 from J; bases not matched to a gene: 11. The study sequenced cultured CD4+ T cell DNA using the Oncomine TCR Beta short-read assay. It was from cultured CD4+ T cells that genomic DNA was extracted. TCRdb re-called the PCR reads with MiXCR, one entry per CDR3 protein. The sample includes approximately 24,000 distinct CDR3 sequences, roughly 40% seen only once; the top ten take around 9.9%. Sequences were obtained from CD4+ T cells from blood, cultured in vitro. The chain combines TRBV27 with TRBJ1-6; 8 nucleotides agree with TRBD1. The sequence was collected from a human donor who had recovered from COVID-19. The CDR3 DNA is TGTGCCAGCAGGGGACAGGTTTTGGGCATATATAATTCACCCCTCCACTTT. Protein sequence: CASRGQVLGIYNSPLHF.